The source of this T cell receptor (beta chain) is a study of T cells in tuberculosis. The repertoire was sequenced with immunoSEQ multiplex PCR; TCRdb's copy has only in-frame clones and lacks some. The sample holds roughly 30,000 clones; approximately 91% are singletons and the top ten take 2.2%. CDR3 length: 15 amino acids. CDR1 GTSNPN and CDR2 SVGIG come from the germline V gene (reference sequence). V was clipped by 3 bases and J by 2 bases, with 16 bases between them. Sequencing was performed on PBMCs. This TCR derives from a donor aged 10-29 years with latent tuberculosis or without tuberculosis infection. The gene calls are TRBV30 and TRBJ1-2, with no clear D. CDR3 amino acids: CAWRAPAAANYGYTF. As DNA, the CDR3 is TGTGCCTGGAGAGCTCCGGCGGCAGCCAACTATGGCTACACCTTC.